This paragraph reports one T cell receptor (beta chain). Its antigen is currently unknown. This specimen comes from a study of shared clonotypes between healthy human individuals. This table comes from immunoSEQ multiplex PCR, and its TCRdb copy is limited to in-frame clones, with some not included. Of millions of clones in the sample, approximately 95% are singletons; the top ten hold 0.13%. Trimming shortened V by 2 bases and J by 6 bases, and 14 bases separated the two germline ends. The germline V gene encodes CDR1 WSHSY and CDR2 SAAADI. CDR3 length: 14 amino acids. Study-wide results and limits: Between a handful of donors, naive CD4 clonotypes were shared at a level of about 5%. All-four-donor shared clonotypes had higher generation probabilities than non-shared clonotypes did.

The chain couples TRBV10-2 to TRBJ2-7; TRBD1 is a possible D gene (6 bases). The TCR comes from a man younger than 30 in good health. The sample taken for sequencing was naive CD4+ T cells sorted from blood. Specified subset: CD45RA+ positively selected. In DNA form, the CDR3 reads TGCGCCAGCAGTGAGCTCAGGGGTGGAGGCGAGCAGTACTTC. Protein product: CASSELRGGGEQYF.